The present T cell receptor beta chain was sequenced within a study of shared clonotypes between healthy human individuals. The authors split each subset's genomic DNA evenly across several immunoSEQ plates. TCRdb's table, derived via immunoSEQ multiplex PCR, lists solely in-frame clones and lacks some. The sample records some 1,400,000 clones, around 97% being singletons. In germline, CDR1 is SGHRS, CDR2 YFSETQ. The CDR3 extends over 18 amino acids. V gave up 5 bases and J gave up 8 bases; unmatched junction bases: 20. V gene TRBV5-1 combines with J gene TRBJ1-4; the match to TRBD1 covers 8 bases. This sequence originates from a man aged 25-45 years in good health. The specimen sequenced was naive CD4+ T cells sorted from blood. Subset of the sample: CD45RA+ positively selected. For the CDR3, the DNA is TGCGCCAGCAGAGACGGACCGGGACAGGTTTTTTCGGGGGAAAAACTGTTTTTT. The encoded protein is CASRDGPGQVFSGEKLFF.